Sequencing of this TCR beta chain was carried out in a study of T cells in localized non-small cell lung cancer. Using immunoSEQ multiplex PCR, the repertoire was profiled, and TCRdb retains in-frame clones only, with some absent. The table shows some 38,000 clones, with roughly 92% occurring only once. The source material was peripheral blood, sampled before any cancer treatment. This receptor was taken from a female donor older than 55 with stage I lung adenocarcinoma.

The CDR3 reads CASSPARTGSETQYF. DNA for the CDR3: TGTGCCAGCTCACCCGCGAGAACAGGGTCAGAGACCCAGTACTTC. J is TRBJ2-5 and V is TRBV18; tentatively, D is TRBD1 (6 bases). The V end lost 3 bases, the J end lost 4 bases, and 15 bases lay between the germline ends. The CDR3 contains 15 residues. Germline CDR1 KGHSH, CDR2 LQKENI.